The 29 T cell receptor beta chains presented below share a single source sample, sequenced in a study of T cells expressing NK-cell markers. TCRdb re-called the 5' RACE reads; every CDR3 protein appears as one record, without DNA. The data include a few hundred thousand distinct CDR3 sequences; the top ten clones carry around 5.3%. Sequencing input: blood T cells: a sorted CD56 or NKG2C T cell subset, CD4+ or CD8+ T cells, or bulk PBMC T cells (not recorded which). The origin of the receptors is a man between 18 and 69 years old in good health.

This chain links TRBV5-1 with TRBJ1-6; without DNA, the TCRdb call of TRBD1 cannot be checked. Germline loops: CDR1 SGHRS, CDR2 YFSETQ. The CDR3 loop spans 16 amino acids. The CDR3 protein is CASSEFPGQANSPLHF.

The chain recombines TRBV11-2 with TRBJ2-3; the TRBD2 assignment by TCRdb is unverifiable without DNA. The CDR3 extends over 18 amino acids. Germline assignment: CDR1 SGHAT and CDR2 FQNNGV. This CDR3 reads CASSSRATSGGATDTQYF.

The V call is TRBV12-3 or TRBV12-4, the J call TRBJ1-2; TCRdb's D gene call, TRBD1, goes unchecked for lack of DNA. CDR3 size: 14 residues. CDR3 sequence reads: CASSPRVSNYGYTF.

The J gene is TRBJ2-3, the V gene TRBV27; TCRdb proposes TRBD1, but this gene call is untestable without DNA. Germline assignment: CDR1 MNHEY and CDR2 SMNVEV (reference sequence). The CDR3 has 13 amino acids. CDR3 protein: CASSLGQSDTQYF.

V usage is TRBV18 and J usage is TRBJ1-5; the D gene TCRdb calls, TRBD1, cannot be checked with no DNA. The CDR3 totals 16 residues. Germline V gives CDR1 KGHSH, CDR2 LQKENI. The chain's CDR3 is CASSPKADRVDQPQHF.

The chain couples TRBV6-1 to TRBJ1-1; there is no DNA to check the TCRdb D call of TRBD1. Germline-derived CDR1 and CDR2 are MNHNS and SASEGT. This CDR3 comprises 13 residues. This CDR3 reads CASSERTDIKAFF.

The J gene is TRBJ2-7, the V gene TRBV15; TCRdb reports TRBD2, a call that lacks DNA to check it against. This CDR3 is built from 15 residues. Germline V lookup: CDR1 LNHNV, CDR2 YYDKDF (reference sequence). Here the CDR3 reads CATRPGLAAAYEQYF.

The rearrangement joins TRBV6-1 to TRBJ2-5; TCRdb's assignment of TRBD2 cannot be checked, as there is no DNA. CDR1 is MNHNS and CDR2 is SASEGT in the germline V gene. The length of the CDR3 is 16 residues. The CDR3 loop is CASSRGTSGYQETQYF.

The CDR3 protein is CASSSFIPGSEQYF. The genes are TRBV5-1 and TRBJ2-7. The CDR3 is 14 residues long. Germline V gene data show CDR1 as SGHRS and CDR2 as YFSETQ.

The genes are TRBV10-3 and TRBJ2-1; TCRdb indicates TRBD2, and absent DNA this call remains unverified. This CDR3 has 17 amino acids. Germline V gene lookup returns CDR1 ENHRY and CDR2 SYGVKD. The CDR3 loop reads CAISERSLAGGQNEQFF.

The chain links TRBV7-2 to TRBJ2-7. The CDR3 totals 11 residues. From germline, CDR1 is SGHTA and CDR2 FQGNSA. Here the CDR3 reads CASSSSSAQYF. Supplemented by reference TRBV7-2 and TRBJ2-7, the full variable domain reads GAGVSQSPSNKVTEKGKDVELRCDPISGHTALYWYRQSLGQGLEFLIYFQGNSAPDKSGLPSDRFSAERTGGSVSTLTIQRTQQEDSAVYLCASSSSSAQYFGPGTRLTVT.

CDR3 amino acids: CASSYGGDRVNSPLHF. V is TRBV6-5 and J is TRBJ1-6; without DNA, the TCRdb call of TRBD1 cannot be checked. In germline, CDR1 is MNHEY, CDR2 SVGAGI. This CDR3 region has 16 residues.

The CDR3 is CASSYSIGTDTQYF. The gene calls are TRBV6-5 and TRBJ2-3. This CDR3 region has 14 residues. Germline V gene data show CDR1 as MNHEY and CDR2 as SVGAGI.

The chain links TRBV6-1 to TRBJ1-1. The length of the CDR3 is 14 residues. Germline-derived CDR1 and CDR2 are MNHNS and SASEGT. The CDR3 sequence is CASSEAAGYTEAFF.

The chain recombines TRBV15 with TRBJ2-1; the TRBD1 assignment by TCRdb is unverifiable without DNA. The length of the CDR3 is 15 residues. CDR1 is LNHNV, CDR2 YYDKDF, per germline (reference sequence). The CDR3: CATSTGTGLRNEQFF.

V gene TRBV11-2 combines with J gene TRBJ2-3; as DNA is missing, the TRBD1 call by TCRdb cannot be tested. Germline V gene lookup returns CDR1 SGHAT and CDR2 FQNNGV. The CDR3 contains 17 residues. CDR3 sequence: CASSLGLAGGPGNTQYF. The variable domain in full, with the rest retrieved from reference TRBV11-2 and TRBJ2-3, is EAGVAQSPRYKIIEKRQSVAFWCNPISGHATLYWYQQILGQGPKLLIQFQNNGVVDDSQLPKDRFSAERLKGVDSTLKIQPAKLEDSAVYLCASSLGLAGGPGNTQYFGPGTRLTVL.

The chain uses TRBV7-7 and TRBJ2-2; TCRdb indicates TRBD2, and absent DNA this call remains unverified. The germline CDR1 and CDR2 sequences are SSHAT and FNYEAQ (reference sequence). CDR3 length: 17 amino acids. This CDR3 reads CASSCEERGANTGELFF.

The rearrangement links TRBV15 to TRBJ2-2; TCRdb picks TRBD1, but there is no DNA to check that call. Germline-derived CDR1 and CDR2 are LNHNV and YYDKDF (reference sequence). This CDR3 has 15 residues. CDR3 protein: CATSSWGRNTGELFF.

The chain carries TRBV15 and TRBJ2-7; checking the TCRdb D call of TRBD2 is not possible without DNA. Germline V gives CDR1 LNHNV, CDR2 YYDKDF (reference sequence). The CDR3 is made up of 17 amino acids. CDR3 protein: CATSRDLSSGASYEQYF.

CDR3 residues: CASRQTPTVDQETQYF. V and J are TRBV4-1 and TRBJ2-5. This CDR3 contains 16 residues. CDR1 is MGHRA and CDR2 is YSYEKL in the germline V gene.

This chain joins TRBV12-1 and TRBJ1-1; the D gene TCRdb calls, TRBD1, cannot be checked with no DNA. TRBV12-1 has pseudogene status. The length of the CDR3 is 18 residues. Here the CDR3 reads CASSSYSPRTGANTEAFF.

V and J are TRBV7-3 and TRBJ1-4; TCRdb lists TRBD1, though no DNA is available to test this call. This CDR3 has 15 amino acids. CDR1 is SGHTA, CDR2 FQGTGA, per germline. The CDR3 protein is CASSEGGTGGEKLFF.

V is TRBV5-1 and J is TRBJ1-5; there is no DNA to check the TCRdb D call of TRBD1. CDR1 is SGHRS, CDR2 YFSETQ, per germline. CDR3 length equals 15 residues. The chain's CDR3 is CASSLTAGASQPQHF. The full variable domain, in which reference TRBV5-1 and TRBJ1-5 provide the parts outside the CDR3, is KAGVTQTPRYLIKTRGQQVTLSCSPISGHRSVSWYQQTPGQGLQFLFEYFSETQRNKGNFPGRFSGRQFSNSRSEMNVSTLELGDSALYLCASSLTAGASQPQHFGDGTRLSIL.

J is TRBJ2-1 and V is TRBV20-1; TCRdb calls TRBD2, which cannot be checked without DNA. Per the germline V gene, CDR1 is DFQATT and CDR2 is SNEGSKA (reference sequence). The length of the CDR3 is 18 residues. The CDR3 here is CSASIDWPRMAHRVEQFF.

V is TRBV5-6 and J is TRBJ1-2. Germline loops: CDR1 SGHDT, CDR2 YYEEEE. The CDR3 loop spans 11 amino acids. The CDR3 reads CASGITDRYTF. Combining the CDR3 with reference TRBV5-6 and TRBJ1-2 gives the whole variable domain DAGVTQSPTHLIKTRGQQVTLRCSPKSGHDTVSWYQQALGQGPQFIFQYYEEEERQRGNFPDRFSGHQFPNYSSELNVNALLLGDSALYLCASGITDRYTFGSGTRLTVV.

Here the CDR3 reads CASSMSNSPLHF. J is TRBJ1-6 and V is TRBV27. Per germline, CDR1 MNHEY and CDR2 SMNVEV (reference sequence). There are 12 residues in the CDR3.

Here the CDR3 reads CASSLKTSGGGDEQFF. The chain joins TRBV7-6 to TRBJ2-1; TCRdb's D call of TRBD2 is untestable without DNA. Germline V CDR1 and CDR2: SGHVS, FNYEAQ. The CDR3 loop spans 16 amino acids.

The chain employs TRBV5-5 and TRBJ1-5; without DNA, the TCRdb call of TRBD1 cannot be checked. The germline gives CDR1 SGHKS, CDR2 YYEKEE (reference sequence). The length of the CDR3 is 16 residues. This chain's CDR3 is CASSFAMDRASQPQHF.

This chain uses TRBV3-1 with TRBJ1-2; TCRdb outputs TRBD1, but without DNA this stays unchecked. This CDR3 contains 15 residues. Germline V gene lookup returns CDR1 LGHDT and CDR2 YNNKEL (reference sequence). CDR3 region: CASSRTVGYNYGYTF.